This T cell receptor beta chain was recorded in a study of CD8+ T cells in alopecia areata. At the level of the study: Treated individuals took tofacitinib by mouth, 5 to 10 mg twice daily.

As the sequencing template, cDNA was produced by extracting RNA and reverse transcribing it. Only in-frame clones appear in the TCRdb table, and some are missing; sequencing was by immunoSEQ multiplex PCR. The sample carries 270,000 or so clones, roughly 50% recorded once. Treatment denoted: oral pan-JAK inhibitor, 5-10 mg twice daily. The ends were cut back, 4 bases at V and 0 bases at J, with 20 bases in the middle. The CDR3 is made up of 17 amino acids. CDR1 is SGHRS and CDR2 is YFSETQ in the germline V gene. This chain uses TRBV5-1 with TRBJ2-7; D is undetermined. The receptor comes from a human donor with alopecia areata. The sequencing used CD4+ T cells sorted from blood, collected at week 24, from a patient treated with tofacitinib. CDR3: CASSQDPSPLASYEQYF. DNA of the CDR3: TGCGCCAGCAGCCAAGACCCTAGTCCCTTGGCCTCCTACGAGCAGTACTTC.